In its sample, the clone carrying this TCR beta chain was seen many times. Its matching antigen is unknown. This record belongs to a study of T-cell memory formation after mild COVID-19. As for the study in general: Among the donors, TCR clusters were largely specific to each donor. Study results and limitations: Some responding clones appeared in pre-infection memory, suggesting cross-reactive memory joined.

This CDR3 region has 13 residues. Germline trimming cut 5 bases from V and 8 bases from J; bases unmatched to any gene: 5. cDNA libraries for TCR alpha and TCR beta, carrying sample barcodes and UMIs, came from 5'RACE with constant-segment primers. MiXCR was run by TCRdb on the 5' RACE reads, yielding one entry per CDR3 protein. Of under 35,000 distinct CDR3 sequences listed, under 25% are singletons. Sequencing was carried out using PBMCs or a T cell subset sorted from them (not recorded which). The TCR comes from an adult who had mild COVID-19 (a few samples of this study predate the infection). Cell type and time point are not known. V usage is TRBV12-3 or TRBV12-4 and J usage is TRBJ1-2, with 10 nucleotides matching TRBD1. CDR3 sequence (DNA): TGTGCCAGCAGTAGGGACAGGGGTATGGGCTACACCTTC. Amino acid sequence: CASSRDRGMGYTF.